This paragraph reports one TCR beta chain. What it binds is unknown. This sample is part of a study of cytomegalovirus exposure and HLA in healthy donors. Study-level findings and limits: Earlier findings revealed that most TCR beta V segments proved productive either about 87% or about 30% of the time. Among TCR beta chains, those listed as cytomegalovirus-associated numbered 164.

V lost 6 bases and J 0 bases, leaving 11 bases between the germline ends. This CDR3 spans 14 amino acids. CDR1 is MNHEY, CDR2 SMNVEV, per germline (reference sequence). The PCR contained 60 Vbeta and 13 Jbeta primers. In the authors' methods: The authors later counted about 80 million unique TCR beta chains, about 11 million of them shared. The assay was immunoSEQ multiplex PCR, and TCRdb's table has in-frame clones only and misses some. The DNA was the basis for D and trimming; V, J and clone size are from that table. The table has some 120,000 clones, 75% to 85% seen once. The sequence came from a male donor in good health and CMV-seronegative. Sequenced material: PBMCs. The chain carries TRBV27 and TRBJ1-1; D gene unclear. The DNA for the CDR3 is TGTGCCAGCAGGGCTCAGTACATGAACACTGAAGCTTTCTTT. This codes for CASRAQYMNTEAFF.